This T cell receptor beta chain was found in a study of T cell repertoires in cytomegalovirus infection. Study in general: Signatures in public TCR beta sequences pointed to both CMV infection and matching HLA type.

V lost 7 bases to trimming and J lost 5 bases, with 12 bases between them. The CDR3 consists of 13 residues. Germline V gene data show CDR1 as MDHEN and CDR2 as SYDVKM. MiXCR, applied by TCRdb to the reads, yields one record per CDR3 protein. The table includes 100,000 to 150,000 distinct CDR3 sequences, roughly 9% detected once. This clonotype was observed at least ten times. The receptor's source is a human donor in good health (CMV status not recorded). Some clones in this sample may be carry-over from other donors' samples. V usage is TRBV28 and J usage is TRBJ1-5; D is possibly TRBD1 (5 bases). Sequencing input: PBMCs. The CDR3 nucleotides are TGTGCCAGCAAAGCTTCACAGGATCAGCCCCAGCATTTT. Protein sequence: CASKASQDQPQHF.